A selection of T cell receptor beta chains follows, all from one sample in a study of patients and donors after allogeneic stem cell transplantation. TCRdb reprocessed the RT-PCR reads with MiXCR, giving one entry per CDR3 protein. The sample has over 400,000 distinct CDR3 sequences; under 20% are singletons. Material: blood, either unsorted or a sorted T cell fraction (not recorded which). The source is a human donor who was either an allogeneic HSCT recipient or a stem cell or donor lymphocyte infusion donor (not recorded which). It is not recorded whose cells these are; they may come from a transplant donor. Both conserved end residues are part of each CDR3. The order of the fields is CDR3 protein, CDR3 DNA, clone size, D gene, CDR3 length, J gene, V gene. The D gene is left open where the match is weak. Rows give clone size only sometimes, using once, few, many, or a class for an expanded clone.

CDR3aa: CASSRRTGRLGEKLFF; CDR3nt: TGTGCCAGCAGCCGCCGGACAGGACGGCTTGGTGAAAAACTGTTTTTT; abundance: -; d_gene: TRBD1; len: 16; j_gene: TRBJ1-4; v_gene: TRBV14
CDR3aa: CASSQESRANEQFF; CDR3nt: TGCGCCAGCAGCCAAGAGTCCAGGGCAAATGAGCAGTTCTTC; abundance: few; d_gene: -; len: 14; j_gene: TRBJ2-1; v_gene: TRBV4-3
CDR3aa: CATSGTHRVEETQYF; CDR3nt: TGTGCCACCAGCGGAACACACAGGGTTGAAGAGACCCAGTACTTC; abundance: -; d_gene: -; len: 15; j_gene: TRBJ2-5; v_gene: TRBV15
CDR3aa: CASSPHVSSYNEQFF; CDR3nt: TGTGCCAGCAGTCCTCACGTAAGCTCCTACAATGAGCAGTTCTTC; abundance: few; d_gene: -; len: 15; j_gene: TRBJ2-1; v_gene: TRBV28
CDR3aa: CAWNTGDRGMTDTQYF; CDR3nt: TGTGCCTGGAACACGGGGGACAGGGGGATGACAGATACGCAGTATTTT; abundance: -; d_gene: TRBD1; len: 16; j_gene: TRBJ2-3; v_gene: TRBV30
CDR3aa: CASRPIDRGWNSPLHF; CDR3nt: TGTGCCAGCAGACCAATAGACAGGGGGTGGAATTCACCCCTCCACTTT; abundance: -; d_gene: TRBD1; len: 16; j_gene: TRBJ1-6; v_gene: TRBV27
CDR3aa: CASSLGAGGLRETQYF; CDR3nt: TGTGCCAGCAGCTTGGGAGCGGGGGGGCTCCGAGAGACCCAGTACTTC; abundance: -; d_gene: TRBD2; len: 16; j_gene: TRBJ2-5; v_gene: TRBV5-6
CDR3aa: CASSQGLAGTQETQYF; CDR3nt: TGTGCCAGCAGCCAGGGACTAGCGGGGACCCAAGAGACCCAGTACTTC; abundance: many; d_gene: TRBD2; len: 16; j_gene: TRBJ2-5; v_gene: TRBV5-8
CDR3aa: CASSLGVSTGELFF; CDR3nt: TGCGCCAGCAGCTTGGGGGTGTCCACCGGGGAGCTGTTTTTT; abundance: -; d_gene: -; len: 14; j_gene: TRBJ2-2; v_gene: TRBV5-1
CDR3aa: CASSPRHGPGEQYF; CDR3nt: TGTGCCAGCAGCCCCAGACACGGGCCAGGCGAGCAGTACTTC; abundance: few; d_gene: -; len: 14; j_gene: TRBJ2-7; v_gene: TRBV9
CDR3aa: CASSLNAGRSSGRNNEQFF; CDR3nt: TGTGCCAGCAGCCTAAACGCGGGGAGATCTAGCGGGCGAAACAATGAGCAGTTCTTC; abundance: few; d_gene: TRBD2; len: 19; j_gene: TRBJ2-1; v_gene: TRBV7-3
CDR3aa: CASSLRGGNYGYTF; CDR3nt: TGTGCCAGCAGTTTAAGGGGAGGGAACTATGGCTACACCTTC; abundance: -; d_gene: -; len: 14; j_gene: TRBJ1-2; v_gene: TRBV28
CDR3aa: CASSHPGGAGRELFF; CDR3nt: TGCGCCAGCAGCCACCCCGGGGGGGCGGGCAGGGAGCTGTTTTTT; abundance: few; d_gene: TRBD2; len: 15; j_gene: TRBJ2-2; v_gene: TRBV5-1
CDR3aa: CASTLTGSYNEQFF; CDR3nt: TGTGCCAGCACCCTAACGGGGTCCTACAATGAGCAGTTCTTC; abundance: -; d_gene: -; len: 14; j_gene: TRBJ2-1; v_gene: TRBV27
CDR3aa: CASSSIQGIGELFF; CDR3nt: TGTGCCAGCAGTTCAATACAGGGGATCGGGGAGCTGTTTTTT; abundance: -; d_gene: TRBD1; len: 14; j_gene: TRBJ2-2; v_gene: TRBV27
CDR3aa: CASSHRDNSYEQYF; CDR3nt: TGTGCCAGCAGCCATCGGGACAACTCCTACGAGCAGTACTTC; abundance: few; d_gene: -; len: 14; j_gene: TRBJ2-7; v_gene: TRBV5-6
CDR3aa: CASSVVLGNTIYF; CDR3nt: TGTGCCAGCAGCGTAGTTCTGGGAAACACCATATATTTT; abundance: few; d_gene: -; len: 13; j_gene: TRBJ1-3; v_gene: TRBV9
CDR3aa: CASSYSGATYEQYF; CDR3nt: TGTGCCAGCAGTTACTCGGGGGCGACTTACGAGCAGTACTTC; abundance: few; d_gene: -; len: 14; j_gene: TRBJ2-7; v_gene: TRBV6-5
CDR3aa: CASSDDAADQPQHF; CDR3nt: TGTGCCAGCAGTGATGATGCTGCGGATCAGCCCCAGCATTTT; abundance: -; d_gene: -; len: 14; j_gene: TRBJ1-5; v_gene: TRBV6-4
CDR3aa: CATSRGVGQGAMSNEKLFF; CDR3nt: TGTGCCACCAGCAGAGGGGTGGGACAGGGGGCGATGTCTAATGAAAAACTGTTTTTT; abundance: -; d_gene: TRBD1; len: 19; j_gene: TRBJ1-4; v_gene: TRBV15
CDR3aa: CASSPLPGTHYGYTF; CDR3nt: TGTGCCAGCAGCCCCCTCCCTGGGACACACTATGGCTACACCTTC; abundance: many; d_gene: -; len: 15; j_gene: TRBJ1-2; v_gene: TRBV6-1
CDR3aa: CATRGTGGITDTQYF; CDR3nt: TGTGCCACCCGAGGGACAGGGGGTATCACAGATACGCAGTATTTT; abundance: few; d_gene: TRBD1; len: 15; j_gene: TRBJ2-3; v_gene: TRBV3-1
CDR3aa: CASSLLVGGQPQHF; CDR3nt: TGTGCCAGCAGCTTATTGGTCGGAGGGCAGCCCCAGCATTTT; abundance: -; d_gene: -; len: 14; j_gene: TRBJ1-5; v_gene: TRBV7-2
CDR3aa: CASTPAKVHGYTF; CDR3nt: TGTGCCAGCACCCCAGCGAAGGTGCACGGCTACACCTTC; abundance: few; d_gene: -; len: 13; j_gene: TRBJ1-2; v_gene: TRBV11-2
CDR3aa: CASSSVIGGYTF; CDR3nt: TGTGCCAGTAGTTCGGTCATAGGTGGCTACACCTTC; abundance: -; d_gene: -; len: 12; j_gene: TRBJ1-2; v_gene: TRBV19
CDR3aa: CSASRGVNESFSYEQYF; CDR3nt: TGCAGTGCTAGTCGGGGGGTCAATGAATCTTTCTCCTACGAGCAGTACTTC; abundance: -; d_gene: TRBD2; len: 17; j_gene: TRBJ2-7; v_gene: TRBV20-1
CDR3aa: CASSVLQGATEAFF; CDR3nt: TGTGCCAGCAGTGTGCTACAGGGGGCCACTGAAGCTTTCTTT; abundance: few; d_gene: TRBD1; len: 14; j_gene: TRBJ1-1; v_gene: TRBV12-3/TRBV12-4
CDR3aa: CASSTSGPKNIQYF; CDR3nt: TGCGCCAGCAGCACCTCGGGCCCGAAAAACATTCAGTACTTC; abundance: -; d_gene: -; len: 14; j_gene: TRBJ2-4; v_gene: TRBV5-1
CDR3aa: CSARPAGRSKSEAFF; CDR3nt: TGCAGTGCTAGACCCGCGGGACGATCAAAGTCTGAAGCTTTCTTT; abundance: once; d_gene: -; len: 15; j_gene: TRBJ1-1; v_gene: TRBV20-1
CDR3aa: CASSMDRVETQYF; CDR3nt: TGTGCCAGCAGCATGGACAGGGTAGAGACCCAGTACTTC; abundance: -; d_gene: TRBD1; len: 13; j_gene: TRBJ2-5; v_gene: TRBV5-6
CDR3aa: CASSEPGVSNEQFF; CDR3nt: TGTGCCAGCAGTGAGCCAGGGGTGAGCAATGAGCAGTTCTTC; abundance: few; d_gene: -; len: 14; j_gene: TRBJ2-1; v_gene: TRBV25-1
CDR3aa: CASSQDKGRRGDYGYTF; CDR3nt: TGCGCCAGCAGCCAAGATAAGGGAAGGAGGGGGGATTATGGCTACACCTTC; abundance: -; d_gene: -; len: 17; j_gene: TRBJ1-2; v_gene: TRBV4-1
CDR3aa: CSAASAGGQHEQFF; CDR3nt: TGCAGTGCAGCCTCGGCGGGAGGCCAACATGAGCAGTTCTTC; abundance: -; d_gene: TRBD2; len: 14; j_gene: TRBJ2-1; v_gene: TRBV20-1
CDR3aa: CASSLTFGPYEQYF; CDR3nt: TGTGCCAGCAGTTTAACATTTGGACCCTACGAGCAGTACTTC; abundance: few; d_gene: -; len: 14; j_gene: TRBJ2-7; v_gene: TRBV12-3/TRBV12-4
CDR3aa: CSVIGGTYEQYF; CDR3nt: TGCAGCGTTATCGGGGGAACTTACGAGCAGTACTTC; abundance: few; d_gene: -; len: 12; j_gene: TRBJ2-7; v_gene: TRBV29-1
CDR3aa: CASSPGHGTDTQYF; CDR3nt: TGTGCCAGCAGCCCCGGTCACGGCACAGATACGCAGTATTTT; abundance: -; d_gene: -; len: 14; j_gene: TRBJ2-3; v_gene: TRBV3-1
CDR3aa: CASSKQFSGNTIYF; CDR3nt: TGTGCCAGCAGTAAACAGTTCTCTGGAAACACCATATATTTT; abundance: few; d_gene: -; len: 14; j_gene: TRBJ1-3; v_gene: TRBV12-3/TRBV12-4
CDR3aa: CASSLGVSHGNTIYF; CDR3nt: TGTGCCAGCAGCCTCGGCGTTTCTCATGGAAACACCATATATTTT; abundance: many; d_gene: -; len: 15; j_gene: TRBJ1-3; v_gene: TRBV3-1
CDR3aa: CASSQDDGGSSYNSPLHF; CDR3nt: TGTGCCAGCAGCCAAGATGACGGGGGCAGCTCCTATAATTCACCCCTCCACTTT; abundance: once; d_gene: -; len: 18; j_gene: TRBJ1-6; v_gene: TRBV4-2
CDR3aa: CASSNPGHEKLFF; CDR3nt: TGTGCCAGCAGTAACCCGGGCCATGAAAAACTGTTTTTT; abundance: -; d_gene: -; len: 13; j_gene: TRBJ1-4; v_gene: TRBV27
CDR3aa: CASSEEQIGDTQYF; CDR3nt: TGTGCCAGCAGTGAAGAACAGATTGGAGATACGCAGTATTTT; abundance: few; d_gene: -; len: 14; j_gene: TRBJ2-3; v_gene: TRBV2
CDR3aa: CSVEDSKSEQYF; CDR3nt: TGCAGCGTTGAAGATTCCAAGTCCGAGCAGTACTTC; abundance: few; d_gene: -; len: 12; j_gene: TRBJ2-7; v_gene: TRBV29-1
CDR3aa: CSAQRDTDTQYF; CDR3nt: TGCAGTGCTCAGCGGGACACAGATACGCAGTATTTT; abundance: -; d_gene: TRBD2; len: 12; j_gene: TRBJ2-3; v_gene: TRBV20-1
CDR3aa: CASHRLNYGYTF; CDR3nt: TGTGCCAGCCATCGACTTAACTATGGCTACACCTTC; abundance: -; d_gene: -; len: 12; j_gene: TRBJ1-2; v_gene: TRBV13
CDR3aa: CASSKEVAPNTEAFF; CDR3nt: TGTGCCAGCAGCAAAGAGGTGGCCCCGAACACTGAAGCTTTCTTT; abundance: few; d_gene: -; len: 15; j_gene: TRBJ1-1; v_gene: TRBV9
CDR3aa: CASRKGVTEAFF; CDR3nt: TGTGCCAGCAGGAAGGGGGTAACTGAAGCTTTCTTT; abundance: -; d_gene: -; len: 12; j_gene: TRBJ1-1; v_gene: TRBV12-3/TRBV12-4
CDR3aa: CASSHRWGEMADTQYF; CDR3nt: TGTGCCAGCAGCCATCGATGGGGGGAGATGGCAGATACGCAGTATTTT; abundance: few; d_gene: -; len: 16; j_gene: TRBJ2-3; v_gene: TRBV7-9
CDR3aa: CASSQAGDTQYF; CDR3nt: TGTGCCAGCAGCCAAGCGGGGGATACGCAGTATTTT; abundance: few; d_gene: TRBD2; len: 12; j_gene: TRBJ2-3; v_gene: TRBV12-3/TRBV12-4
CDR3aa: CASSIQGRDTQYF; CDR3nt: TGTGCCAGCAGTATCCAGGGCCGCGATACGCAGTATTTT; abundance: many; d_gene: -; len: 13; j_gene: TRBJ2-3; v_gene: TRBV7-3
CDR3aa: CASSLQQHYGYTF; CDR3nt: TGTGCCAGCAGTCTCCAGCAACACTATGGCTACACCTTC; abundance: few; d_gene: -; len: 13; j_gene: TRBJ1-2; v_gene: TRBV6-2/TRBV6-3
CDR3aa: CASSIAGSGNQPQHF; CDR3nt: TGTGCCAGTAGTATTGCAGGGTCGGGCAATCAGCCCCAGCATTTT; abundance: few; d_gene: -; len: 15; j_gene: TRBJ1-5; v_gene: TRBV19
CDR3aa: CASSHRIAGGPTDTQYF; CDR3nt: TGTGCCAGCAGTCACCGGATAGCGGGGGGGCCCACAGATACGCAGTATTTT; abundance: -; d_gene: TRBD2; len: 17; j_gene: TRBJ2-3; v_gene: TRBV2
CDR3aa: CASSGLEWPTGELFF; CDR3nt: TGTGCCAGCAGCGGGCTTGAGTGGCCCACCGGGGAGCTGTTTTTT; abundance: -; d_gene: -; len: 15; j_gene: TRBJ2-2; v_gene: TRBV9
CDR3aa: CASSDSGPGAITDTQYF; CDR3nt: TGTGCCAGCAGCGATAGCGGACCCGGGGCTATCACAGATACGCAGTATTTT; abundance: -; d_gene: -; len: 17; j_gene: TRBJ2-3; v_gene: TRBV25-1
CDR3aa: CASSPGQFYQETQYF; CDR3nt: TGTGCCAGCAGCCCGGGACAGTTCTACCAAGAGACCCAGTACTTC; abundance: -; d_gene: TRBD1; len: 15; j_gene: TRBJ2-5; v_gene: TRBV9
CDR3aa: CASSQESRGLANNEQFF; CDR3nt: TGCGCCAGCAGCCAAGAATCCAGGGGACTCGCCAACAATGAGCAGTTCTTC; abundance: -; d_gene: -; len: 17; j_gene: TRBJ2-1; v_gene: TRBV4-3
CDR3aa: CSAGQPNTIYF; CDR3nt: TGCAGCGCGGGACAACCAAACACCATATATTTT; abundance: many; d_gene: -; len: 11; j_gene: TRBJ1-3; v_gene: TRBV29-1